These 7 T cell receptor beta chains were all obtained from the same sample, sequenced in a study of blood T cell repertoires in COVID-19. Clones were sequenced by immunoSEQ multiplex PCR, and TCRdb holds only the in-frame ones, with some missing. The table records around 300,000 clones, around 90% of them present only once. Sequencing was done on a sample of PBMCs or T cells enriched from blood (not recorded which). The origin of the receptors is a woman aged 18-35 years with acute COVID-19.

This chain joins TRBV3-1 (or the pseudogene TRBV3-2) and TRBJ2-7; maybe TRBD1 (5 bases). Germline CDR1 is LGHDT and CDR2 is YNNKEL (reference sequence). CDR3 length equals 16 residues. The V gene lost 3 bases and the J gene lost 0 bases, with 15 bases spanning the gap. CDR3 coding DNA: TGTGCCAGCAGCCAGGATATTGACAGTACCTCCTACGAGCAGTACTTC. This translates into CASSQDIDSTSYEQYF.

The chain recombines TRBV28 with TRBJ1-5; D uncertain. The CDR3 has 15 amino acids. Germline V gives CDR1 MDHEN, CDR2 SYDVKM. The V gene lost 11 bases and the J gene lost 2 bases, with 19 bases spanning the gap. CDR3 DNA: TGTGCCGGATCCCTGGGAGGGAAGGGCAATCAGCCCCAGCATTTT. Residues: CAGSLGGKGNQPQHF.

The V call is TRBV5-4, the J call TRBJ2-1; a possible D gene is TRBD1 (5 bases). Germline V gives CDR1 SGHNT, CDR2 YYREEE (reference sequence). The CDR3 loop spans 18 amino acids. V was cut by 0 bases and J by 6 bases, with 22 bases left in between. The CDR3 here is CASSLGQGFNLDRNEQFF. In DNA form, the CDR3 reads TGTGCCAGCAGCTTGGGCCAGGGATTTAACCTGGACCGCAATGAGCAGTTCTTC.

This clone showed up just a few times. The chain uses TRBV6-1 and TRBJ1-2; 11 bases fit TRBD1. The CDR3 has 14 residues. Looked up from germline, CDR1 is MNHNS and CDR2 is SASEGT. The ends lost 0 bases at V and 6 bases at J; junction bases unmatched: 0. The CDR3 region is CASSEAGQGDGYTF. DNA for the CDR3: TGTGCCAGCAGTGAAGCGGGACAGGGGGATGGCTACACCTTC.

The rearrangement joins TRBV5-4 to TRBJ1-1; D may be TRBD1 (6 bases). Per the germline V gene, CDR1 is SGHNT and CDR2 is YYREEE (reference sequence). The length of the CDR3 is 12 residues. V was shortened by 9 bases and J by 1 base, with 10 bases between the two germline ends. The CDR3 protein is CATWDTNTEAFF. CDR3 nucleotides: TGTGCCACCTGGGACACGAACACTGAAGCTTTCTTT.

This clone has at least ten counts. V is TRBV19 and J is TRBJ2-1; 7 bases are a match to TRBD2. V dropped 7 bases and J dropped 3; count of bases not matched to a gene: 6. CDR3 length: 14 residues. Germline CDR1 LNHDA, CDR2 SQIVND (reference sequence). DNA of the CDR3: TGTGCCAGTAAAGGCCTAGCGGTCTACAATGAGCAGTTCTTC. The encoded protein is CASKGLAVYNEQFF.

V is TRBV27 and J is TRBJ2-3; 10 nucleotides align to TRBD2. The V gene's germline CDR1 is MNHEY and CDR2 SMNVEV (reference sequence). With 7 bases clipped from V and 3 bases from J, the junction kept 10 bases outside the gene matches. The CDR3 runs to 16 residues. The CDR3 protein is CASNSGRAGVTDTQYF. CDR3 sequence (DNA): TGTGCCAGCAACAGCGGGAGGGCCGGAGTAACAGATACGCAGTATTTT.